The clone carrying this TCR beta chain was picked up many times. The source of the sample is a study of T cells in Graves' hyperthyroidism and ophthalmopathy. Hyperthyroidism in the patients, aged 18 to 65, was newly diagnosed and under 2 months in duration. Investigators excluded patients with uncontrolled infection, other autoimmune disease, pregnancy or lactation. CDR3 length: 15 residues. Germline loops: CDR1 KGHSH, CDR2 LQKENI. Trimming removed 7 bases from V and 7 bases from J, with 20 bases in between. Amplified TCR beta CDR3 regions derived from RNA transcripts. Researchers ran a first-round RT-PCR on the TCR CDR3 using the HTBI primer set. TCRdb recomputed calls from the multiplex PCR reads with MiXCR, one row per CDR3 protein. The table shows about 320,000 distinct CDR3 sequences, with roughly 17% occurring only once.

This clonotype was sampled from a man aged 25-45 years with Graves' hyperthyroidism. The chain has TRBV18 and TRBJ2-1; D is tentatively TRBD1 or TRBD2 (5 bases each). Sample: blood. The DNA of the CDR3 is TGTGCCAGCTTACCCAGGGAGTTAGGTGGGAATGAGCAGTTCTTC. Protein sequence: CASLPRELGGNEQFF. The full variable domain, rest sourced from reference TRBV18 and TRBJ2-1, is NAGVMQNPRHLVRRRGQEARLRCSPMKGHSHVYWYRQLPEEGLKFMVYLQKENIIDESGMPKERFSAEFPKEGPSILRIQQVVRGDSAAYFCASLPRELGGNEQFFGPGTRLTVL.